This T cell receptor (beta chain) was found in a study of blood T cell repertoires in COVID-19. The CDR3 consists of 16 residues. The ends lost 6 bases at V and 1 base at J; junction bases unmatched: 7. The germline V gene has CDR1 SNHLY and CDR2 FYNNEI. The protocol was immunoSEQ multiplex PCR, while the TCRdb copy is restricted to in-frame clones and leaves out a portion. Seen here are more than 150,000 clones, approximately 85% observed once, and the top ten hold roughly 9.8%. The V gene is TRBV2, the J gene TRBJ2-2; 8 positions agree with TRBD2. The TCR sequence derives from a woman at least 80 years old with acute or convalescent COVID-19. Sequenced input: peripheral blood. The CDR3 DNA reads as TGTGCCAGCAGGAGGCGGGGGGACCAGAACACCGGGGAGCTGTTTTTT. Translating gives CASRRRGDQNTGELFF. The variable domain in full, completed from reference TRBV2 and TRBJ2-2, reads EPEVTQTPSHQVTQMGQEVILRCVPISNHLYFYWYRQILGQKVEFLVSFYNNEISEKSEIFDDQFSVERPDGSNFTLKIRSTKLEDSAMYFCASRRRGDQNTGELFFGEGSRLTVL.